This TCR beta chain was documented in a study of preoperative IRX-2 immunotherapy in early breast cancer. Treatment given: preoperative locoregional IRX-2 cytokine immunotherapy. Samples came from a phase Ib trial of preoperative locoregional IRX-2 cytokine immunotherapy. The protocol was immunoSEQ multiplex PCR, while the TCRdb copy is restricted to in-frame clones and leaves out a portion. The sample contains around 40,000 clones, roughly 94% of which appear only once. Germline V lookup: CDR1 SGDLS, CDR2 YYNGEE. V was cut by 3 bases and J by 8 bases, with 8 bases left in between. The CDR3 covers 12 residues.

This TCR came from a human donor with breast cancer. The source was tumor tissue, collected after IRX-2 immunotherapy. The chain joins TRBV9 to TRBJ2-2; D ambiguous. CDR3 in amino acids: CASSASVGELFF. The CDR3 DNA reads as TGTGCCAGCAGCGCCAGTGTGGGGGAGCTGTTTTTT.